One sample yielded the 23 T cell receptor beta chains listed below, sequenced in a study of Ad26.COV2.S vaccination and SARS-CoV-2 variants (dated by TCRdb to about 2021). The library was obtained by the immunoSEQ multiplex PCR assay. This immuneACCESS table, as held by TCRdb, lists in-frame sequences with V and J called but not all clones. Of the missing ones, under half trace to an unresolved V gene in checked studies; the others have no known cause. The table for this sample lists some 240,000 clones; 87% of them were counted only once. The ten largest make up nearly 3% of the sample. Explained via the paper, the treatment or condition label denotes: roughly 18 received Ad26.COV2.S at low or high dose, single or two shots; about 5 received placebo; per-sample allocation not given. For vaccine and placebo recipients, repertoires were sequenced using samples collected on day 63 after the first injection.

This sample comprised peripheral blood, obtained in a trial of Ad26.COV2.S vaccine versus placebo. Source of these receptors: a person aged 18-60 years who received the Ad26.COV2.S COVID-19 vaccine or a placebo.

In this sample, this clone turned up once. The rearrangement joins TRBV10-3 to TRBJ1-6; no definite D call. Looked up from germline, CDR1 is ENHRY and CDR2 is SYGVKD. This CDR3 is 13 amino acids long. With 5 bases removed from V and 5 bases from J, the gap between germline ends came to 7 bases. CDR3 bases: TGTGCCATCAGTAATAGGGATAATTCACCCCTCCACTTT. It encodes CAISNRDNSPLHF.

This clone was seen more than once but under ten times. The CDR3 is CASTERDRRDTEAFF. CDR3 bases: TGTGCCAGCACCGAACGGGACAGACGGGACACTGAAGCTTTCTTT. This sequence joins TRBV6-5 and TRBJ1-1; 7 bases map to TRBD1. With V trimmed by 7 bases and J by 3 bases, 11 bases remained unmatched. The CDR3 has 15 amino acids. Germline CDR1 MNHEY, CDR2 SVGAGI.

The count of this clone is one. The gene calls are TRBV24-1 and TRBJ1-6, with D possibly matching TRBD1 (5 bases). Germline V gives CDR1 KGHDR, CDR2 SFDVKD. This CDR3 spans 14 amino acids. Trimming shortened V by 5 bases and J by 7 bases, and 11 bases separated the two germline ends. The CDR3, as DNA: TGTGCCACCAGTGCGCGGGGCAGGAATTCACCCCTCCACTTT. Its translation: CATSARGRNSPLHF.

The rearrangement links TRBV9 to TRBJ1-1, with D possibly TRBD1 on 6 matching bases. The germline V gene encodes CDR1 SGDLS and CDR2 YYNGEE. V was pared by 3 bases and J by 0 bases, with 12 bases between. The CDR3 contains 15 residues. The CDR3 sequence: CASSARGQLNTEAFF. The CDR3 nucleotides read TGTGCCAGCAGCGCCAGAGGACAGCTGAACACTGAAGCTTTCTTT.

The chain uses TRBV6-5 and TRBJ2-1; D remains ambiguous. The CDR3 is made up of 16 amino acids. In germline, CDR1 is MNHEY, CDR2 SVGAGI. V lost 2 bases and J 3 bases, leaving 14 bases between the germline ends. CDR3: CASSYESDPDYNEQFF. DNA for the CDR3: TGTGCCAGCAGTTACGAATCGGATCCGGACTACAATGAGCAGTTCTTC.

This chain links TRBV7-9 with TRBJ2-3; D gene unclear. CDR3 length equals 13 residues. Per the germline V gene, CDR1 is SEHNR and CDR2 is FQNEAQ (reference sequence). With 2 bases removed from V and 2 bases from J, the gap between germline ends came to 5 bases. DNA for the CDR3: TGTGCCAGCAGCTTAATGACCACAGATACGCAGTATTTT. This sequence encodes CASSLMTTDTQYF. The variable domain in full, with the rest retrieved from reference TRBV7-9 and TRBJ2-3, is DTGVSQNPRHKITKRGQNVTFRCDPISEHNRLYWYRQTLGQGPEFLTYFQNEAQLEKSRLLSDRFSAERPKGSFSTLEIQRTEQGDSAMYLCASSLMTTDTQYFGPGTRLTVL.

The chain is built from TRBV5-1 and TRBJ1-2; a possible D gene is TRBD1 (5 bases). The length of the CDR3 is 14 residues. The germline V and J ends were trimmed by 0 bases and 4 bases, with 10 bases remaining between them. Germline values: CDR1 SGHRS, CDR2 YFSETQ. CDR3 coding DNA: TGCGCCAGCAGCTTGGATCAGGGCCGCTATGGCTACACCTTC. Encoded protein: CASSLDQGRYGYTF.

The chain uses TRBV6-1 and TRBJ1-6; 11 nucleotides match TRBD1. CDR3 size: 15 residues. The germline V gene encodes CDR1 MNHNS and CDR2 SASEGT. After removal of 2 bases from V and 9 bases from J, the junction contained 3 bases not matched to a gene. This CDR3 is CASSELGQGASPLHF. The CDR3 DNA sequence: TGTGCCAGCAGTGAACTAGGACAGGGGGCTTCACCCCTCCACTTT.

The count of this clone is one. The CDR3 region is CASSLSSGGLNEQFF. In DNA form, the CDR3 reads TGTGCCAGCAGCCTTTCTAGCGGGGGGTTGAATGAGCAGTTCTTC. The V and J genes are TRBV4-2 and TRBJ2-1, with 11 nucleotides matching TRBD2. This CDR3 has 15 residues. Germline CDR1 LGHNA, CDR2 YNFKEQ. The J segment lost 7 bases and the V segment lost 4 bases, leaving 6 bases of the junction unmatched.

The CDR3 coding sequence is TGTGCCTGGGCCTCAAAAGCAGGGGCTAACTATGGCTACACCTTC. It specifies CAWASKAGANYGYTF. The chain uses TRBV30 and TRBJ1-2; D might be TRBD1 (6 bases). Germline V lookup: CDR1 GTSNPN, CDR2 SVGIG (reference sequence). V was clipped by 5 bases and J by 0 bases, with 16 bases between them. The CDR3 has 15 residues. The variable domain in full, completed from reference TRBV30 and TRBJ1-2, reads SQTIHQWPATLVQPVGSPLSLECTVEGTSNPNLYWYRQAAGRGLQLLFYSVGIGQISSEVPQNLSASRPQDRQFILSSKKLLLSDSGFYLCAWASKAGANYGYTFGSGTRLTVV.

V usage is TRBV19 and J usage is TRBJ1-1; D not certain. Trimming cost V 6 bases and J 5 bases, with 7 bases left between them. The CDR3 sequence is 11 residues long. CDR1 LNHDA and CDR2 SQIVND come from the germline V gene (reference sequence). CDR3 bases: TGTGCCAGTAGGCGACAAACTGAAGCTTTCTTT. Protein: CASRRQTEAFF.

The chain combines TRBV7-9 with TRBJ1-3; TRBD1 matches at 9 bases. Germline CDR1 SEHNR, CDR2 FQNEAQ (reference sequence). There are 15 residues in the CDR3. The V and J ends lost 6 bases and 4 bases, in that order; junction bases with no gene match: 7. The CDR3: CASREQGAVGNTIYF. CDR3 DNA sequence: TGTGCCAGCAGAGAACAGGGGGCCGTCGGAAACACCATATATTTT.

The chain joins TRBV27 to TRBJ1-6, with a weak D call TRBD1 (6 bases). V gave up 4 bases and J gave up 7 bases, with 23 bases separating them. Germline V lookup: CDR1 MNHEY, CDR2 SMNVEV (reference sequence). This CDR3 is 18 amino acids long. The CDR3 sequence is CASSSGVRPGSLNSPLHF. The CDR3 nucleotides are TGTGCCAGCAGTTCAGGGGTGCGGCCGGGCAGCCTCAATTCACCCCTCCACTTT.

This chain joins TRBV6-2 or TRBV6-3 and TRBJ1-1; TRBD1 is a possible D gene (6 bases). The CDR3 sequence is 15 residues long. Trimming stripped 6 bases from V and 5 bases from J, with 19 bases between. Germline CDR1 is MNHEY and CDR2 is SVGEGT. CDR3 amino acids: CASSPGGRGLTEAFF. The DNA for the CDR3 is TGTGCCAGCAGCCCGGGGGGCAGGGGTTTGACTGAAGCTTTCTTT.

This sequence joins TRBV2 and TRBJ2-4; possibly TRBD1 for D (6 bases). Germline CDR1 is SNHLY and CDR2 is FYNNEI. This CDR3 spans 14 amino acids. Trimming pared 6 bases from V and 6 bases from J, leaving 15 bases between. CDR3 region: CASRLRGLGNIQYF. DNA for the CDR3: TGTGCCAGCAGGCTCAGGGGCTTGGGAAACATTCAGTACTTC. The variable domain in full, with the rest retrieved from reference TRBV2 and TRBJ2-4, is EPEVTQTPSHQVTQMGQEVILRCVPISNHLYFYWYRQILGQKVEFLVSFYNNEISEKSEIFDDQFSVERPDGSNFTLKIRSTKLEDSAMYFCASRLRGLGNIQYFGAGTRLSVL.

The rearrangement uses TRBV5-1 and TRBJ1-1; possibly TRBD1 for D (6 bases). Germline V gives CDR1 SGHRS, CDR2 YFSETQ. This CDR3 has 15 amino acids. The V end was cut by 3 bases, the J end by 4 bases, with 16 bases between. The CDR3 DNA is TGCGCCAGCAGCTGGGGGCAGACGAAGGGCACTGAAGCTTTCTTT. This gives the protein CASSWGQTKGTEAFF.

In DNA, the CDR3 is TGTGCCTGGAGTACCGGGACAGGCAATCAGCCCCAGCATTTT. This gives the protein CAWSTGTGNQPQHF. The rearrangement joins TRBV30 to TRBJ1-5; 7 nucleotides align to TRBD1. The CDR3 consists of 14 residues. J was trimmed by 2 bases and V by 2 bases; bases with no gene match: 3. Germline V gene sequence: CDR1 GTSNPN, CDR2 SVGIG (reference sequence).

The rearrangement uses TRBV29-1 and TRBJ1-5, with D possibly being TRBD1 (5 bases). The CDR3 is 12 residues long. Trimming removed 7 bases at V and 4 bases at J, with 11 bases between. Germline loops: CDR1 SQVTM, CDR2 ANQGSEA. CDR3 sequence (DNA): TGCAGCGCCTCGGGGGATAATCAGCCCCAGCATTTT. Its protein product is CSASGDNQPQHF. The variable domain in full, completed from reference TRBV29-1 and TRBJ1-5, reads SAVISQKPSRDICQRGTSLTIQCQVDSQVTMMFWYRQQPGQSLTLIATANQGSEATYESGFVIDKFPISRPNLTFSTLTVSNMSPEDSSIYLCSASGDNQPQHFGDGTRLSIL.

This rearrangement joins TRBV7-9 to TRBJ2-1; a weak D match, TRBD2 (6 bases). Trimming pared 5 bases from V and 3 bases from J, leaving 8 bases between. Germline assignment: CDR1 SEHNR and CDR2 FQNEAQ (reference sequence). CDR3 length: 13 amino acids. The CDR3 DNA is TGTGCCAGCAGCCGGGGGAACTACAATGAGCAGTTCTTC. It encodes CASSRGNYNEQFF. The full variable domain, rest sourced from reference TRBV7-9 and TRBJ2-1, is DTGVSQNPRHKITKRGQNVTFRCDPISEHNRLYWYRQTLGQGPEFLTYFQNEAQLEKSRLLSDRFSAERPKGSFSTLEIQRTEQGDSAMYLCASSRGNYNEQFFGPGTRLTVL.

The V and J genes are TRBV5-1 and TRBJ2-1; D gene ambiguous. V dropped 1 base and J dropped 5 bases, with 10 bases sitting between them. This CDR3 has 14 residues. The germline gives CDR1 SGHRS, CDR2 YFSETQ. The CDR3 spells CASSLNSENNEQFF. The CDR3 coding sequence is TGCGCCAGCAGCTTGAATTCTGAGAACAATGAGCAGTTCTTC.

V gene TRBV7-2 combines with J gene TRBJ2-5; TRBD1 matches 7 bases. Germline V gene data show CDR1 as SGHTA and CDR2 as FQGNSA. The V gene end was trimmed by 5 bases and the J gene end by 2 bases; junction bases not matched to a gene: 5. The CDR3 spans 14 residues. The CDR3 is CASSPRDRQETQYF. CDR3 bases: TGTGCCAGCAGCCCCCGGGACAGACAAGAGACCCAGTACTTC.

The V and J genes are TRBV25-1 and TRBJ1-3; D is unclear. This CDR3 comprises 14 residues. The germline CDR1 and CDR2 sequences are MGHDK and SYGVNS. The V end lost 3 bases, the J end lost 2 bases, and 8 bases lay between the germline ends. The CDR3 bases are TGTGCCAGCAGTGATAGGCTAGCTGGAAACACCATATATTTT. Its protein is CASSDRLAGNTIYF. The full variable domain, its missing parts supplied by reference TRBV25-1 and TRBJ1-3, is EADIYQTPRYLVIGTGKKITLECSQTMGHDKMYWYQQDPGMELHLIHYSYGVNSTEKGDLSSESTVSRIRTEHFPLTLESARPSHTSQYLCASSDRLAGNTIYFGEGSWLTVV.

The gene calls are TRBV6-5 and TRBJ1-5; D is unresolved. CDR3 size: 13 residues. Trimming stripped 4 bases from V and 4 bases from J, with 8 bases between. Germline lookup yields CDR1 MNHEY and CDR2 SVGAGI. The CDR3 DNA follows: TGTGCCAGCAGTTCAGGCCTAAATCAGCCCCAGCATTTT. This gives the protein CASSSGLNQPQHF.